This T cell receptor beta chain was recorded in a study of cytomegalovirus exposure and HLA in healthy donors. Study details: When roughly 420 donors were genotyped, roughly 80% of them were found to fall in the Caucasian-associated ancestry cluster. Study conclusions and caveats: Later work found most CMV-associated TCR beta chains apparently HLA-restricted.

Use of 60 Vbeta and 13 Jbeta primers characterized the PCR. Produced via immunoSEQ multiplex PCR; TCRdb's table is partial and in-frame only. This sample carries fewer than 200,000 clones, around four fifths of them seen once, and the ten largest clones take roughly 10%. There are 14 residues in the CDR3. The germline gives CDR1 LNHDA, CDR2 SQIVND (reference sequence). The trim removed 7 bases at V and 7 bases at J, leaving 9 bases unmatched. In regard to this clone: Antigen: not known.

The TCR originated in a man aged 50 or older in good health and CMV-seropositive. The V gene is TRBV19, the J gene TRBJ1-5; 8 bases match TRBD1. The specimen was PBMCs. The CDR3 region is CASNVAGGLQPQHF. CDR3 coding DNA: TGTGCCAGTAACGTCGCAGGGGGCTTGCAGCCCCAGCATTTT. The full variable domain, with the rest looked up from reference TRBV19 and TRBJ1-5, is DGGITQSPKYLFRKEGQNVTLSCEQNLNHDAMYWYRQDPGQGLRLIYYSQIVNDFQKGDIAEGYSVSREKKESFPLTVTSAQKNPTAFYLCASNVAGGLQPQHFGDGTRLSIL.